The 26 T cell receptor beta chains reported below all come from one sample, sequenced in a study of T cells in Graves' hyperthyroidism and ophthalmopathy. Researchers took RNA transcripts and amplified the TCR beta CDR3 regions from them. The HTBI primer set drove a first-round RT-PCR of the TCR CDR3. A single record per CDR3 protein comes from TCRdb applying MiXCR to the multiplex PCR reads. The sample lists 550,000 to 600,000 distinct CDR3 sequences, 16% occurring once. Specimen: blood. These receptors all come from a young woman with Graves' hyperthyroidism.

The rearrangement uses TRBV27 and TRBJ2-1; TRBD2 aligns across 9 bases. The CDR3 has 15 amino acids. Germline V CDR1 and CDR2: MNHEY, SMNVEV (reference sequence). The ends lost 3 bases at V and 8 bases at J; junction bases unmatched: 8. CDR3 loop: CASSLGGRAIDEQFF. CDR3 bases: TGTGCCAGCAGTTTGGGCGGGAGGGCCATCGATGAGCAGTTCTTC.

At least ten counts were recorded for this clonotype. The V and J genes are TRBV6-1 and TRBJ2-7, with no clear D. Trimming shortened V by 5 bases and J by 5 bases, and 7 bases separated the two germline ends. CDR3 length: 11 amino acids. Germline CDR1 is MNHNS and CDR2 is SASEGT. Here the CDR3 reads CASSYGDEQYF. The CDR3 nucleotides are TGTGCCAGCAGTTATGGGGACGAGCAGTACTTC.

This clonotype was counted many times. The V gene is TRBV7-2, the J gene TRBJ2-3; 8 bases fit TRBD1. This CDR3 is 16 amino acids long. V lost 4 bases, J lost 4 bases, and 10 bases stayed unmatched. Germline V gene lookup returns CDR1 SGHTA and CDR2 FQGNSA. The DNA of the CDR3 is TGTGCCAGCAGCTCCGGAAGGACAGGGTGGGCAGATACGCAGTATTTT. Its protein product is CASSSGRTGWADTQYF.

This clonotype has at least ten counts. V is TRBV4-2 and J is TRBJ2-3; D remains unclear. This CDR3 is built from 14 residues. Germline V gene data show CDR1 as LGHNA and CDR2 as YNFKEQ. Trimming pared 4 bases from V and 2 bases from J, leaving 10 bases between. The CDR3 region is CASSPTYDTDTQYF. CDR3 DNA: TGTGCCAGCAGCCCGACCTACGACACAGATACGCAGTATTTT.

The chain links TRBV7-9 to TRBJ2-1; 11 bases align to TRBD2. V shed 3 bases, J shed 8 bases, and the junction held 6 bases outside the gene matches. The CDR3 has 15 amino acids. CDR1 is SEHNR and CDR2 is FQNEAQ in the germline V gene (reference sequence). The CDR3 nucleotides are TGTGCCAGCAGCTTCACTAGCGGGAGTGGTTATGAGCAGTTCTTC. This codes for CASSFTSGSGYEQFF.

A few counts support this clonotype. V gene TRBV6-2 or TRBV6-3 combines with J gene TRBJ1-1, with D perhaps matching TRBD1 (6 bases). Between the trimmed V and J ends, which lost 0 bases and 7 bases, there was a span of 18 bases. From germline, CDR1 is MNHEY and CDR2 SVGEGT. CDR3 length equals 16 residues. CDR3 amino acids: CASSYSKVSGASEAFF. Written as DNA, the CDR3 is TGTGCCAGCAGTTACTCGAAAGTGTCGGGGGCGAGTGAAGCTTTCTTT.

This clonotype was seen a single time. This sequence joins TRBV28 and TRBJ2-1; 8 nucleotides line up with TRBD2. From germline, CDR1 is MDHEN and CDR2 SYDVKM. The CDR3 is made up of 18 amino acids. V shed 3 bases and J 0 bases; nucleotides not matched to a gene: 10. The CDR3: CASSFGAGVPSSYNEQFF. The CDR3 DNA is TGTGCCAGCAGTTTCGGAGCGGGAGTTCCGAGCTCCTACAATGAGCAGTTCTTC.

The chain combines TRBV24-1 with TRBJ2-5, with a possible D match to TRBD1 (5 bases). Trimming shortened V by 3 bases and J by 5 bases, and 18 bases separated the two germline ends. The CDR3 spans 16 residues. Germline assignment: CDR1 KGHDR and CDR2 SFDVKD. The CDR3 sequence is CATSDLRVEAGETQYF. CDR3 bases: TGTGCCACCAGTGATCTCAGGGTTGAGGCTGGGGAGACCCAGTACTTC.

This clonotype was counted only a few times. J is TRBJ2-7 and V is TRBV2; D possibly corresponds to TRBD1 (6 bases). V was shortened by 3 bases and J by 3 bases, with 18 bases between the two germline ends. CDR3 size: 16 residues. The germline V gene encodes CDR1 SNHLY and CDR2 FYNNEI. The CDR3 nucleotides read TGTGCCAGCAGTGAGAGGTGGGGGCAGGCTAACTACGAGCAGTACTTC. Its protein is CASSERWGQANYEQYF.

This clonotype has only a few counts. The chain uses TRBV18 and TRBJ2-1; 16 bases are a match to TRBD2. Germline V CDR1 and CDR2: KGHSH, LQKENI. V lost 0 bases and J lost 9; bases outside the gene matches: 5. CDR3 size: 17 residues. For the CDR3, the DNA is TGTGCCAGCTCACCACCGGGACTAGCGGGGGGGACGAGTGAGCAGTTCTTC. Translated: CASSPPGLAGGTSEQFF.

This clonotype was counted at least ten times. This chain uses TRBV2 with TRBJ2-2; D remains unclear. V lost 7 bases to trimming and J lost 4 bases, with 13 bases between them. The CDR3 runs 14 residues. CDR1 and CDR2 from the germline V gene are SNHLY and FYNNEI. The CDR3 loop reads CASKVLQTTGELFF. CDR3 nucleotides: TGTGCCAGCAAGGTGTTGCAGACCACCGGGGAGCTGTTTTTT. Based on the CDR3 plus reference TRBV2 and TRBJ2-2, the full variable domain is EPEVTQTPSHQVTQMGQEVILRCVPISNHLYFYWYRQILGQKVEFLVSFYNNEISEKSEIFDDQFSVERPDGSNFTLKIRSTKLEDSAMYFCASKVLQTTGELFFGEGSRLTVL.

The gene calls are TRBV20-1 and TRBJ2-3, with 11 bases that match TRBD2. Germline V gene sequence: CDR1 DFQATT, CDR2 SNEGSKA (reference sequence). CDR3 size: 14 residues. V lost 5 bases, J lost 3 bases, and 4 bases stayed unmatched. DNA of the CDR3: TGCAGTGCTTGGACTAGCGGGTGGACAGATACGCAGTATTTT. Translated: CSAWTSGWTDTQYF.

The J gene is TRBJ2-6, the V gene TRBV4-3; TRBD1 is a possible D gene (6 bases). The CDR3 length is 16 residues. Deletions cut 0 bases from V and 0 bases from J, with 6 bases between. The germline V gene encodes CDR1 LGHNA and CDR2 YSLEER. For the CDR3, the DNA is TGCGCCAGCAGCCAAGACAGGGGCTCTGGGGCCAACGTCCTGACTTTC. Protein product: CASSQDRGSGANVLTF.

This clonotype was seen ten or more times. The chain carries TRBV6-1 and TRBJ1-1; D is unresolved. The V end lost 5 bases, the J end lost 2 bases, and 15 bases lay between the germline ends. The CDR3 covers 15 residues. Germline V lookup: CDR1 MNHNS, CDR2 SASEGT. For the CDR3, the DNA is TGTGCCAGCAGTTACGGCGGCACCCCAAACACTGAAGCTTTCTTT. Protein: CASSYGGTPNTEAFF.

About this clonotype: A much larger clone lies one base from this, so it may be a read error. The chain recombines TRBV27 with TRBJ1-5; D is perhaps TRBD1 (5 bases). Germline V gene data show CDR1 as MNHEY and CDR2 as SMNVEV (reference sequence). The V end lost 6 bases, the J end lost 4 bases, and 16 bases lay between the germline ends. CDR3 size: 15 residues. DNA of the CDR3: TGTGCCAGCAGCCAAACAAGGGGCGGGAATCAGCCCCAGCATTTT. Protein: CASSQTRGGNQPQHF.

Ten or more counts support this clonotype. The rearrangement joins TRBV7-6 to TRBJ2-3; 8 nucleotides match TRBD1. This CDR3 comprises 20 residues. The trim removed 6 bases at V and 0 bases at J, leaving 20 bases unmatched. Germline CDR1 reads SGHVS; CDR2 reads FNYEAQ. Here the CDR3 reads CASSLRPPSGGAGSTDTQYF. The CDR3 nucleotides are TGTGCCAGCAGTTTGAGGCCCCCCTCAGGGGGCGCGGGTAGCACAGATACGCAGTATTTT.

This clonotype occurred a few times. This chain uses TRBV7-9 with TRBJ1-6; no clear D gene. Trimming left V 6 bases short and J 3 bases short, with 9 bases between. CDR3 length equals 14 residues. Per the germline V gene, CDR1 is SEHNR and CDR2 is FQNEAQ (reference sequence). This CDR3 is CASRGSYYNSPLHF. The CDR3 nucleotides read TGTGCCAGCAGGGGGAGCTACTATAATTCACCCCTCCACTTT.

V gene TRBV20-1 combines with J gene TRBJ2-1; 7 positions match TRBD1. The V and J ends lost 0 bases and 8 bases, in that order; junction bases with no gene match: 13. The CDR3 runs to 16 residues. Germline lookup yields CDR1 DFQATT and CDR2 SNEGSKA (reference sequence). CDR3 coding DNA: TGCAGTGCTAGAGACCCGATTAGAAGAGGGGGCCATGAGCAGTTCTTC. Its protein is CSARDPIRRGGHEQFF.

This clonotype was seen repeatedly, ten times or more. The chain joins TRBV11-2 to TRBJ1-1, with D possibly TRBD1 on 5 matching bases. The CDR3 length is 15 residues. The V end lost 8 bases, the J end lost 0 bases, and 16 bases lay between the germline ends. Germline CDR1 SGHAT, CDR2 FQNNGV. The DNA for the CDR3 is TGTGCCAGCGGCAAAACGGGACTAATGAACACTGAAGCTTTCTTT. It translates to CASGKTGLMNTEAFF.

The chain couples TRBV2 to TRBJ2-2; D might be TRBD1 or TRBD2, each matching 6 bases. Trimming shortened V by 6 bases and J by 3 bases, and 14 bases separated the two germline ends. The CDR3 is 15 residues long. CDR1 is SNHLY, CDR2 FYNNEI, per germline. CDR3 residues: CASRERGLDTGELFF. The CDR3 region has the DNA TGTGCCAGCAGAGAACGGGGGCTGGACACCGGGGAGCTGTTTTTT.

The sample holds a few counts of this clonotype. The V and J genes are TRBV27 and TRBJ2-3; weak D call: TRBD2 (5 bases). Germline V gene data show CDR1 as MNHEY and CDR2 as SMNVEV (reference sequence). The CDR3 is 15 residues long. Between the trimmed V and J ends, which lost 0 bases and 7 bases, there was a span of 14 bases. CDR3: CASSLSRGKGNTQYF. Written as DNA, the CDR3 is TGTGCCAGCAGTTTATCGCGAGGGAAGGGAAATACGCAGTATTTT.

V usage is TRBV6-1 and J usage is TRBJ1-5; D call uncertain. There are 12 residues in the CDR3. V was shortened by 7 bases and J by 9 bases, with 13 bases between the two germline ends. Germline assignment: CDR1 MNHNS and CDR2 SASEGT. CDR3 nucleotide sequence: TGTGCCAGCAACCTGCCCCCGGGGCCCCAGCATTTT. Its translation is CASNLPPGPQHF.

There are many counts of this clonotype. This chain connects TRBV3-1 to TRBJ1-1, with no clear D. Trimming pared 2 bases from V and 1 base from J, leaving 8 bases between. CDR1 and CDR2 from the germline V gene are LGHDT and YNNKEL (reference sequence). This CDR3 is built from 14 residues. The CDR3 is CASSQFLGNTEAFF. In DNA form, the CDR3 reads TGTGCCAGCAGCCAATTTTTAGGGAACACTGAAGCTTTCTTT.

This clonotype occurred a few times. The chain has TRBV20-1 and TRBJ2-4; possible D gene TRBD2, 5 bases. Per germline, CDR1 DFQATT and CDR2 SNEGSKA (reference sequence). This CDR3 has 12 amino acids. The germline V and J ends were trimmed by 3 bases and 6 bases, with 9 bases remaining between them. The CDR3 coding sequence is TGCAGTGCTAGTTACGAGGGAAACATTCAGTACTTC. Its translation: CSASYEGNIQYF.

This clonotype was found a few times. The chain is built from TRBV27 and TRBJ2-3; a weak D match, TRBD2 (6 bases). V was pared by 6 bases and J by 0 bases, with 13 bases between. The CDR3 runs to 15 residues. Germline-derived CDR1 and CDR2 are MNHEY and SMNVEV (reference sequence). The CDR3 DNA follows: TGTGCCAGCAGCGGGACTGCGACTAGCACAGATACGCAGTATTTT. Residues: CASSGTATSTDTQYF.

The chain links TRBV5-6 to TRBJ2-3, with 9 positions matching TRBD2. V shed 3 bases, J shed 6 bases, and the junction held 14 bases outside the gene matches. This CDR3 is built from 17 residues. In germline, CDR1 is SGHDT, CDR2 YYEEEE. CDR3 in amino acids: CASSSRVERGDRDTQYF. In DNA, the CDR3 is TGTGCCAGCAGCTCGCGGGTAGAGCGGGGGGATAGGGATACGCAGTATTTT.